The following is a T cell receptor (beta chain) sequence with its context. What antigen it recognizes has not been identified. Qualities for individual bases were not recorded, and no much larger clone is one base off. In the prospective study, participants were roughly 18 to 95 years old, resided in fewer than 25 geographic areas of the United States, and were enrolled through a virtual design. Cohort assignment in the prospective study relied on participant-reported clinical history from a screening survey and a study questionnaire. ImmuneRACE Cohort 3 recovered participants were defined by two consecutive negative NP/OP PCR tests, healthcare professional clearance, or symptom resolution. In the prospective study, mobile phlebotomists collected whole blood, serum and a nasopharyngeal or oropharyngeal swab from each participant. Additional blood draws and questionnaires over an approximately two-month period could optionally be provided by prospective study participants. Prospective study blood samples were shipped either frozen or at room temperature before DNA extraction.

These data are taken from a study of blood T cell repertoires in COVID-19 (dated by TCRdb to the early 2020s). Context from the whole study: Collaborator samples came from the United States, Italy and Spain and covered acute and convalescent phases of COVID-19. The sample metadata nearly always contained a de-identified subject ID, COVID-19 status, age in years and sex. Samples came from the ongoing ImmuneRACE study (first 160 participants) plus 1,254 subjects from 6 global collaborators. A freely available public database, intended as a resource for researchers studying the immune response to SARS-CoV-2, is where the repertoires were released. Subjects who had been exposed to COVID-19, were actively infected with it, or had recovered from it provided the deeply sampled blood TCRbeta repertoires that made up the dataset. Where available, HLA class I and class II types were obtained from metadata supplied by the sample provider rather than from assay-based typing. The material from the prospective study consisted of cDNA or gDNA derived from T cells, B-cell-depleted T cells, or PBMCs.

What the work shows at the level of the full study, not this receptor alone: The quantity of clinical and demographic metadata differed by source and by participant and was supplied without curation.

From the cysteine through the phenylalanine, the CDR3 covers 12 amino acids. Only the CDR3 DNA stays, 36 bases, in frame from base 1. V is cut by 5 bases and J by 11 bases, and the space between the germline ends is 15 bases. The immunoSEQ Assay, a bias-controlled multiplex PCR, was used to amplify TCRbeta CDR3 regions from genomic DNA. Processing in the source paper ran as follows. The number of nucleated cells in each sample was estimated by amplification of reference gene primers within the assay. Sequence reads were collapsed and filtered to measure the absolute abundance of every unique TCRbeta CDR3 rearrangement. For each sample, productive Simpson clonality was calculated as the square root of Simpson's diversity index over productive rearrangements. What TCRdb holds here is the immuneACCESS table cut down to in-frame rearrangements. Part of the clones is not present; checked against another copy, under half of the missing clones reflect an unresolved V gene, and the others are unexplained. The V and J calls and clone size are taken from that table; D and trimming were inferred from the DNA. Recorded for this sample are approximately 500,000 clones; roughly 90% of them occurred a single time. The biggest ten clones account for approximately 2% of the sample.

The receptor was isolated from a woman aged 40 to 50 who had recovered from COVID-19. Sequences were obtained from PBMCs or T cells enriched from blood (not recorded which). The V and J genes are TRBV12-3 or TRBV12-4 and TRBJ1-2; TRBD1 might be the D gene, on 5 matching bases. The bases read TGTGCCAGCAGTGGGGACTCTATTGGGTACACCTTC. It is translated as CASSGDSIGYTF.